One and the same sample provided the 17 T cell receptor beta chains below, sequenced in a study of cytomegalovirus exposure and HLA in healthy donors. The PCR made use of 60 Vbeta and 13 Jbeta primers. Sequencing used immunoSEQ multiplex PCR; TCRdb keeps in-frame clones, though not all of them. The sample has around 200,000 clones, around three quarters seen once. Sequenced input: PBMCs. These receptors came from a woman between 25 and 40 years old in good health and CMV-seropositive.

This clone was seen only a few times. The V gene is TRBV6-1, the J gene TRBJ1-2, with TRBD1 identical over 7 bases. Germline values: CDR1 MNHNS, CDR2 SASEGT. Trimming removed 8 bases from V and 4 bases from J; junction bases left unmatched: 13. The CDR3 contains 15 residues. Written as DNA, the CDR3 is TGTGCCAGCTCCTATATGTCGGGACAGCCCTATGGCTACACCTTC. This translates into CASSYMSGQPYGYTF.

V and J are TRBV7-2 and TRBJ2-7; 11 positions agree with TRBD1. The length of the CDR3 is 14 residues. With 3 bases clipped from V and 4 bases from J, the junction kept 2 bases outside the gene matches. CDR1 SGHTA and CDR2 FQGNSA come from the germline V gene. The CDR3 bases are TGTGCCAGCAGCTTGGACAGGGGGCGTTACGAGCAGTACTTC. Translation gives CASSLDRGRYEQYF.

The rearrangement uses TRBV19 and TRBJ1-5; D unresolved. CDR3 size: 13 residues. Trimming stripped 4 bases from V and 7 bases from J, with 11 bases between. CDR1 and CDR2 from the germline V gene are LNHDA and SQIVND (reference sequence). In nucleotides, the CDR3 is TGTGCCAGTAGTAAGTCGGTGTTACAGCCCCAGCATTTT. Translation gives CASSKSVLQPQHF.

The chain employs TRBV6-1 and TRBJ1-1; no reliable D call. The CDR3 consists of 15 residues. Germline assignment: CDR1 MNHNS and CDR2 SASEGT. Trimming took 10 bases from V and 1 from J, leaving 19 bases between them. In DNA, the CDR3 is TGTGCCACCTATAAAAACGGAGATAAGAACACTGAAGCTTTCTTT. This codes for CATYKNGDKNTEAFF.

The chain is built from TRBV4-3 and TRBJ2-5; tentatively, D is TRBD2 (7 bases). Germline CDR1 and CDR2: LGHNA and YSLEER. The CDR3 loop spans 16 amino acids. V lost 1 base to trimming and J lost 5 bases, with 17 bases between them. CDR3 sequence: CASSQVRTRGDETQYF. The CDR3 nucleotides read TGCGCCAGCAGCCAAGTCCGGACTAGGGGGGATGAGACCCAGTACTTC.

The rearrangement uses TRBV27 and TRBJ1-5; TRBD1 is a possible D gene (5 bases). Per the germline V gene, CDR1 is MNHEY and CDR2 is SMNVEV (reference sequence). The CDR3 extends over 16 amino acids. Trimming took 6 bases from V and 0 from J, leaving 15 bases between them. The DNA for the CDR3 is TGTGCCAGCAGCCAGGGTGGTCCCTATAGCAATCAGCCCCAGCATTTT. The encoded protein is CASSQGGPYSNQPQHF.

The table lists this clone with a count of one. V usage is TRBV7-9 and J usage is TRBJ2-7, with D possibly being TRBD1 (5 bases). Deletions cut 2 bases from V and 0 bases from J, with 8 bases between. CDR1 is SEHNR and CDR2 is FQNEAQ in the germline V gene (reference sequence). CDR3 length: 14 amino acids. In DNA, the CDR3 is TGTGCCAGCAGCTTACAGGGCACCTCCTACGAGCAGTACTTC. Its translation is CASSLQGTSYEQYF.

The rearrangement uses TRBV13 and TRBJ2-3; 8 nucleotides align to TRBD1. Germline CDR1 and CDR2: PRHDT and FYEKMQ (reference sequence). V shed 5 bases, J shed 5 bases, and the junction held 12 bases outside the gene matches. The CDR3 covers 16 residues. CDR3 residues: CASSGSQGARGDTQYF. In DNA form, the CDR3 reads TGTGCCAGCAGCGGAAGTCAGGGGGCGCGTGGAGATACGCAGTATTTT.

This clone turned up a few times. The rearrangement joins TRBV7-2 to TRBJ2-7; TRBD1 matches 8 bases. Germline V gene lookup returns CDR1 SGHTA and CDR2 FQGNSA. Losses at the gene ends were 5 bases for V and 1 base for J; bases not matched to a gene: 1. There are 13 residues in the CDR3. The CDR3 loop reads CASSQGASYEQYF. Written as DNA, the CDR3 is TGTGCCAGCAGCCAGGGGGCTTCCTACGAGCAGTACTTC.

DNA of the CDR3: TGTGCCAGCAGCCCTACCGACACTTACACTGAAGCTTTCTTT. Translation: CASSPTDTYTEAFF. The V and J genes are TRBV5-4 and TRBJ1-1; D gene uncertain. The V end lost 4 bases, the J end lost 3 bases, and 13 bases lay between the germline ends. Germline V gene lookup returns CDR1 SGHNT and CDR2 YYREEE (reference sequence). The CDR3 consists of 14 residues.

V is TRBV30 and J is TRBJ2-7; D is unresolved. V gave up 0 bases and J gave up 5 bases, with 11 bases separating them. The CDR3 runs to 13 residues. Germline CDR1 GTSNPN, CDR2 SVGIG (reference sequence). CDR3 sequence (DNA): TGTGCCTGGAGTGTATCCTTTCTCCACGAGCAGTACTTC. Translating gives CAWSVSFLHEQYF.

V usage is TRBV27 and J usage is TRBJ2-7; TRBD2 is a possible D gene (6 bases). Trimming removed 6 bases at V and 10 bases at J, with 22 bases between. This CDR3 comprises 14 residues. In germline, CDR1 is MNHEY, CDR2 SMNVEV (reference sequence). The CDR3 region has the DNA TGTGCCAGCAGGAGAGACCGGGACTCGCCATTCCAGTACTTC. Translating it yields CASRRDRDSPFQYF.

This chain connects TRBV7-2 to TRBJ2-4; D may be TRBD1 (6 bases). Per germline, CDR1 SGHTA and CDR2 FQGNSA. V was pared by 4 bases and J by 14 bases, with 18 bases between. The CDR3 length is 13 residues. The CDR3 DNA sequence: TGTGCCAGCAGCTCGACACCCCTGGCAGGGGAGTACTTC. Translating gives CASSSTPLAGEYF.

CDR3 residues: CASRDRQGQEKLFF. Here the CDR3 DNA reads TGTGCCAGCAGGGATCGACAGGGGCAGGAAAAACTGTTTTTT. The chain carries TRBV28 and TRBJ1-4; 8 nucleotides match TRBD1. Germline CDR1 MDHEN, CDR2 SYDVKM. CDR3 length equals 14 residues. J gave up 8 bases and V 6 bases, and 8 bases lay outside the gene matches.

The rearrangement uses TRBV4-1 and TRBJ2-7; the D gene is possibly TRBD1 (6 bases). V lost 0 bases and J lost 2, with 14 bases in between. The V gene's germline CDR1 is MGHRA and CDR2 YSYEKL. This CDR3 has 16 amino acids. DNA for the CDR3: TGCGCCAGCAGCCAAGATTCCGGGACACGGGCCTACGAGCAGTACTTC. This gives the protein CASSQDSGTRAYEQYF.

The CDR3 loop is CASSSDGGGETGELFF. The CDR3 DNA reads as TGTGCCAGCAGTTCGGACGGCGGGGGGGAAACCGGGGAGCTGTTTTTT. The chain couples TRBV6-6 to TRBJ2-2; 9 nucleotides line up with TRBD2. CDR1 is MNHNY, CDR2 SVGAGI, per germline (reference sequence). The CDR3 is 16 residues long. V trimming: 4 bases; J trimming: 5 bases; junction bases outside the gene matches: 8.

This chain uses TRBV7-7 with TRBJ2-1, with D possibly TRBD2 on 6 matching bases. V was pared by 1 base and J by 10 bases, with 11 bases between. CDR1 and CDR2 from the germline V gene are SSHAT and FNYEAQ (reference sequence). The CDR3 is 13 residues long. CDR3 protein: CASSLGWGVEQFF. Written as DNA, the CDR3 is TGTGCCAGCAGCTTAGGCTGGGGGGTCGAGCAGTTCTTC.